This T cell receptor (beta chain) is from a study of Ad26.COV2.S vaccination and SARS-CoV-2 variants (dated by TCRdb to the early 2020s). Study-level background: Vaccine-arm donors were drawn from COV1001, a multicentre, randomized, double-blind, placebo-controlled phase I-IIa trial of Ad26.COV2.S in healthy adults. Ad26.COV2.S was given intramuscularly at 5x10^10 or 1x10^11 viral particles, as a single shot or as two shots 56 days apart. TCRbeta repertoire sequencing served as the tool for gauging how specific and how broad the SARS-CoV-2-reactive T cell receptors were following Ad26.COV2.S vaccination. The TCR-sequenced set comprised approximately 30 samples: roughly 19 Ad26.COV2.S vaccine recipients, 5 placebo recipients and 8 SARS-CoV-2 convalescent individuals. Participants in the trial were split at random into five groups of five each, receiving low-dose or high-dose Ad26.COV2.S once or twice, or else placebo on both occasions. Blinding of investigators to trial group allocation was maintained during experiments and outcome assessment. Results the study describes overall, beyond this receptor: The authors noted that the TCR breadth and depth analyses may have underestimated total T cell responses. After vaccination, substantial breadth of spike-specific CD8+ and CD4+ T cell responses was reported. Spike-specific TCR breadth was higher in Ad26.COV2.S recipients than in placebo recipients (P = 0.0014). Comparing responses between vaccine doses or regimens was not something the study was powered to do. Non-spike TCR breadth was comparable between vaccine and placebo recipients, consistent with the vaccine containing only spike.

Concerning this clone itself: There is no known antigen for this receptor. No much larger clone is present one base from it, and per-base qualities are unavailable.

The treatment or condition label, read with the paper, signifies: over 15 received Ad26.COV2.S at low or high dose, single or two shots; about 5 received placebo; per-sample allocation not given. For vaccine and placebo recipients, repertoires were sequenced using samples collected on day 63 after the first injection. Cohort 1b enrolled roughly 25 adults aged 18-55 years at a single site in Boston, USA, between 29 July and 7 August 2020. Ad26.COV2.S consisted of a replication-incompetent adenovirus type 26 vector by which a prefusion-stabilized SARS-CoV-2 spike protein from the original Wuhan strain was expressed. There are 15 amino acids in the CDR3, from cysteine to phenylalanine inclusive. Only the CDR3 DNA is retained, 45 bases long and in frame from the first base. V sheds 0 bases and J sheds 0 bases, leaving 7 bases between their ends. In the germline V gene, CDR1 corresponds to SGHRS and CDR2 to YFSETQ.

The immunoSEQ Assay was the method used to sequence TCRbeta CDR3 regions. After extraction, genomic DNA underwent amplification by bias-controlled multiplex PCR, followed by high-throughput sequencing. Per the original workflow: To quantify the absolute abundance of each unique TCRbeta CDR3 region, sequences were collapsed and filtered. T cell fraction was estimated by normalizing TCRbeta template counts to usable DNA, which was measured by amplifying reference genes present in all nucleated cells. Repertoire TCRs were annotated as SARS-CoV-2-specific when V gene, CDR3 amino acid sequence and J gene were exactly matched to a known reactive TCR set. The reference SARS-CoV-2 TCR set was derived from MIRA and filtered for enrichment in COVID-19-positive ImmuneCODE repertoires, a step that removed public or cross-reactive TCRs. Using the MIRA antigens, annotated TCRs were further analysed by specific ORF or by position within an ORF. Breadth was defined as annotated unique rearrangements over total unique productive rearrangements; depth was the summed frequency of those rearrangements. Two-sided Wilcoxon rank-sum tests were used to compare TCR breadth between groups. Imported from immuneACCESS, the table was reduced by TCRdb to in-frame sequences with V and J called. These copies leave out some clones; in studies compared against another copy, an unresolved V gene accounts for under half, and the cause of the remainder is not known. For V, J and clone size, that table is used; D and trimming come from the DNA. In this sample the table shows fewer than 300,000 clones, around 87% of which occur a single time. The top ten constitute approximately 3.4% of the sample.

The sequence was obtained from a person between 18 and 65 years old who received the Ad26.COV2.S COVID-19 vaccine or a placebo. The chain is assembled from TRBV5-1 and TRBJ1-5, with a tentative D gene TRBD1 over 5 matching bases. Sequencing used peripheral blood, obtained in a trial of Ad26.COV2.S vaccine versus placebo. The DNA sequence is as follows: TGCGCCAGCAGCTTGGGGGGACCTAGCAATCAGCCCCAGCATTTT. Protein translation: CASSLGGPSNQPQHF.